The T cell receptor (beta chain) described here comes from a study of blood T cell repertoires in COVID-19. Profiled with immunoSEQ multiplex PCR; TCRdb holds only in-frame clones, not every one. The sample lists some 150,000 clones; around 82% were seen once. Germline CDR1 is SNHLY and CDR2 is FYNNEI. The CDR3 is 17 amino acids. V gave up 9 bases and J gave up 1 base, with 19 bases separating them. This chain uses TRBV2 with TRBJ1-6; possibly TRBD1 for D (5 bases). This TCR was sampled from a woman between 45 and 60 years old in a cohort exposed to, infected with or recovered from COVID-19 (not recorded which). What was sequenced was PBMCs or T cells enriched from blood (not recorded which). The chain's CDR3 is CASQDNLGGSYNSPLHF. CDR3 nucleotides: TGTGCCAGTCAGGACAACCTTGGTGGGTCCTATAATTCACCCCTCCACTTT. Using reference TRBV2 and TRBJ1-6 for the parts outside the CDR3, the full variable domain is EPEVTQTPSHQVTQMGQEVILRCVPISNHLYFYWYRQILGQKVEFLVSFYNNEISEKSEIFDDQFSVERPDGSNFTLKIRSTKLEDSAMYFCASQDNLGGSYNSPLHFGNGTRLTVT.